This TCR beta chain was found in a study of blood T cells in healthy people across ages. The study's findings and limits: Unsorted PBMCs ruled out conclusive naive versus antigen-experienced comparison.

A word on this clonotype: The antigen remains unidentified.

Germline V gene sequence: CDR1 LGHNA, CDR2 YSLEER. This CDR3 is 16 amino acids long. The ends lost 0 bases at V and 7 bases at J; junction bases unmatched: 6. Using a J-beta primer mix together with a sample-barcoded 5' primer, a second PCR was run for about 7 to 12 cycles. Every individual sample yielded 2.5 million or more paired-end reads (each containing CDR3). TCRdb called the 5' RACE reads again in MiXCR, with one record for every CDR3 protein. The sample consists of hundreds of thousands of distinct CDR3 sequences, 40% to 45% of them appearing once. Every donor contributed about 10 milliliters of peripheral blood by blood draw.

The rearrangement uses TRBV4-3 and TRBJ2-3, with 11 bases that match TRBD2. The specimen was blood. This receptor was taken from a man older than 75 in good health. The CDR3, as DNA: TGCGCCAGCAGCCAAGAATTGATAGCGGGGGGGTATACGCAGTATTTT. This gives the protein CASSQELIAGGYTQYF.